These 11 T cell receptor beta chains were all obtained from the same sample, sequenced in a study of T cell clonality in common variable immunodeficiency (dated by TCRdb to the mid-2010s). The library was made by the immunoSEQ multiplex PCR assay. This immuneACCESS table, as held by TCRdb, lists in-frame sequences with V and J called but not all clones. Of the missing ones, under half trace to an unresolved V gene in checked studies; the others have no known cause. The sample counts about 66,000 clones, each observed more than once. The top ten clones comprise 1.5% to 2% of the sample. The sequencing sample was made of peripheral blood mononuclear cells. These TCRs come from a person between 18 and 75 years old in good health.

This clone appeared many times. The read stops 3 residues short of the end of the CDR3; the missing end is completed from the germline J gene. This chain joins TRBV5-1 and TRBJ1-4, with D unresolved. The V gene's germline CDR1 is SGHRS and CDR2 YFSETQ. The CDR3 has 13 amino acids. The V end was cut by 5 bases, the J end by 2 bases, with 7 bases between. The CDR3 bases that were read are TGCGCCAGCAGTACAGACACTAATGAAAAA. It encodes CASSTDTNEK. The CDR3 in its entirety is CASSTDTNEKLFF.

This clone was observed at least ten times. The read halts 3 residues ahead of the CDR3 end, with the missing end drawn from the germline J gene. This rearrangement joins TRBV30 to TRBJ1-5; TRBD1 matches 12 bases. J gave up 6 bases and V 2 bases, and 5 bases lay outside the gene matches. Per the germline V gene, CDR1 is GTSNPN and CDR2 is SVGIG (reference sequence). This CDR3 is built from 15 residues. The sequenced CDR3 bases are TGTGCCTGGAGTTCCGGGACAGGGGGCTTTCAGCCC. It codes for CAWSSGTGGFQP. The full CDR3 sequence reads CAWSSGTGGFQPQHF.

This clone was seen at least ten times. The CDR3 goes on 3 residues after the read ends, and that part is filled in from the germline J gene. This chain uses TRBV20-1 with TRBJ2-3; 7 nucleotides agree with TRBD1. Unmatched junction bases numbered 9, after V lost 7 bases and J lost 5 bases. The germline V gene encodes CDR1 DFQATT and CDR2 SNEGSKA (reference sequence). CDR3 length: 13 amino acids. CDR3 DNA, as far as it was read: TGCAGTGTTCAGACAGGGCAAAAAGATACG. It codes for CSVQTGQKDT. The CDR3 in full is CSVQTGQKDTQYF.

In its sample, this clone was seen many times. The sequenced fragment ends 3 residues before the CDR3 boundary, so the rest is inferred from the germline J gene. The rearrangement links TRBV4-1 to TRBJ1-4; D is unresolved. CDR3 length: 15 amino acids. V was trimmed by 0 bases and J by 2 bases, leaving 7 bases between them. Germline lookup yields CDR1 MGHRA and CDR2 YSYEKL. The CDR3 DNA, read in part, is TGCGCCAGCAGCCAAGATCGCCGGACTAATGAAAAA. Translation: CASSQDRRTNEK. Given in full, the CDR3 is CASSQDRRTNEKLFF.

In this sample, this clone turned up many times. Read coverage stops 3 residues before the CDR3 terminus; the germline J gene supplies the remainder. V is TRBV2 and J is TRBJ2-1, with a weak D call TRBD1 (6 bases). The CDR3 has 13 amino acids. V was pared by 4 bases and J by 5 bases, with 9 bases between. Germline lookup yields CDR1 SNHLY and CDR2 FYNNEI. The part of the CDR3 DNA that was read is TGTGCCAGCAGTGTTGACAGGAACAATGAG. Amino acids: CASSVDRNNE. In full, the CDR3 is CASSVDRNNEQFF.

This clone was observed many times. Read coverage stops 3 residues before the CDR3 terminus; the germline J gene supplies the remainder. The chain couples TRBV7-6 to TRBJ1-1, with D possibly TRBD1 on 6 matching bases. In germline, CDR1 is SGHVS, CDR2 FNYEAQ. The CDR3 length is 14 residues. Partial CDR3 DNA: TGTGCCAGCAGCTTAGCTTTTAGGGGGTTTGTA. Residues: CASSLAFRGFV. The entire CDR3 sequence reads CASSLAFRGFVAFF.

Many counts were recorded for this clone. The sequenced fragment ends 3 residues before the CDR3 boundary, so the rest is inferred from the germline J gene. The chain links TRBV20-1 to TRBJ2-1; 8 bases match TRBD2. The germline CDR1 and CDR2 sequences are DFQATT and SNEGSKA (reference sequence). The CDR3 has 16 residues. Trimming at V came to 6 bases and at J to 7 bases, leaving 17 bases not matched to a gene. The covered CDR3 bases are TGCAGTGCCCTTACGGCCCCTAGCGGGTTCATTAATGAG. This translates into CSALTAPSGFINE. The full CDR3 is CSALTAPSGFINEQFF.

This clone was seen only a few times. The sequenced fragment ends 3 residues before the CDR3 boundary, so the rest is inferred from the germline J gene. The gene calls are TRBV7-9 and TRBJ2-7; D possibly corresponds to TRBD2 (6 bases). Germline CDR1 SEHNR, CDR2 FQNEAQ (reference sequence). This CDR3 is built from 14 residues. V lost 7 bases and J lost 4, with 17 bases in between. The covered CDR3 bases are TGTGCCAGCACCAAAACTAGCCGGGGTTACGAG. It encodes CASTKTSRGYE. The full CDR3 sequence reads CASTKTSRGYEQYF.

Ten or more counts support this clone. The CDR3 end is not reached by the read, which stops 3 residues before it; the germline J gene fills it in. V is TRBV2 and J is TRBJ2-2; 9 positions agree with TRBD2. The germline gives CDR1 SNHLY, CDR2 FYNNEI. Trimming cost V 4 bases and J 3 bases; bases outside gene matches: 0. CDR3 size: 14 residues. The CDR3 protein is CASSGLADTGELFF. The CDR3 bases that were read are TGTGCCAGCAGTGGACTAGCGGACACCGGGGAG. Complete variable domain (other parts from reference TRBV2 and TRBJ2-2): EPEVTQTPSHQVTQMGQEVILRCVPISNHLYFYWYRQILGQKVEFLVSFYNNEISEKSEIFDDQFSVERPDGSNFTLKIRSTKLEDSAMYFCASSGLADTGELFFGEGSRLTVL.

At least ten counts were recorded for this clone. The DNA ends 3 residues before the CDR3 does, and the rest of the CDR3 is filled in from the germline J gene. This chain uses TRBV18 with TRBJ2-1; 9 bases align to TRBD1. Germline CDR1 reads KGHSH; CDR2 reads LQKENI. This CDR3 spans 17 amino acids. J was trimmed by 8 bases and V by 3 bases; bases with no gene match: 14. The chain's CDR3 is CASSPSPVGQGSDEQFF. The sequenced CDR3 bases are TGTGCCAGCTCACCTTCTCCGGTAGGACAGGGGTCGGATGAG. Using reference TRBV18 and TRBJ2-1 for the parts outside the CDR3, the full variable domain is NAGVMQNPRHLVRRRGQEARLRCSPMKGHSHVYWYRQLPEEGLKFMVYLQKENIIDESGMPKERFSAEFPKEGPSILRIQQVVRGDSAAYFCASSPSPVGQGSDEQFFGPGTRLTVL.

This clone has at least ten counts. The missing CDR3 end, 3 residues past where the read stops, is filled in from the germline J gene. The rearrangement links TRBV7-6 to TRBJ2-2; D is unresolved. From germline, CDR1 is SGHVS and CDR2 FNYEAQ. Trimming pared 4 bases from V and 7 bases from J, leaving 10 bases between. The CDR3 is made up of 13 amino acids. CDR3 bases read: TGTGCCAGCAGCTCCATAGAGAGCGGGGAG. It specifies CASSSIESGE. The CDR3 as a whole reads CASSSIESGELFF.